This T cell receptor (beta chain) was sequenced during a study of a mutant IDH1 vaccine in newly diagnosed glioma. Overall study: Vaccination started 4-6 weeks after radiotherapy alone, or with temozolomide cycles. Treatment recipients were about 60% male and around 40% female, and their mean age was about 40 years. Patients had received radiotherapy, temozolomide, or both previously, most receiving both.

As to time point: week 5, during vaccination. Doses consisted of 300 ug of mutant IDH1 20-mer peptide each, paired with topical imiquimod. Findings and limits, study-wide: In about 93% of patients, immune responses induced by the vaccine occurred.

Points on this clone: As yet, its antigen is unknown.

Assay: immunoSEQ multiplex PCR; the TCRdb copy retains only in-frame clones and omits some. The sample shows over 50,000 clones, about 90% of them seen only once. Losses at the gene ends were 5 bases for V and 2 bases for J; bases not matched to a gene: 8. Per the germline V gene, CDR1 is SGHDN and CDR2 is FVKESK. The CDR3 sequence is 16 residues long. This specimen was PBMCs, taken from a glioma patient whose treatment included an IDH1 peptide vaccine. The gene calls are TRBV14 and TRBJ2-2; 7 positions agree with TRBD2. The receptor was derived from a woman in her 40s with glioma. The CDR3 region has the DNA TGTGCCAGCAGCTCCCGCCGGGACTACAACACCGGGGAGCTGTTTTTT. Translated, it gives CASSSRRDYNTGELFF.